This passage covers 24 T cell receptor beta chains from one sample sequenced in a study of blood T cell repertoires in COVID-19. The repertoire was sequenced with immunoSEQ multiplex PCR; TCRdb's copy has only in-frame clones and lacks some. Of 180,000 or so clones in the sample, roughly 76% are singletons; the top ten hold approximately 11%. The specimen sequenced was peripheral blood. The receptors were gathered from a woman between 40 and 55 years old with COVID-19, enrolled during active disease.

The rearrangement joins TRBV2 to TRBJ1-1, with a weak D call TRBD1 (5 bases). The germline CDR1 and CDR2 sequences are SNHLY and FYNNEI. There are 17 residues in the CDR3. Trimming removed 4 bases from V and 5 bases from J, with 23 bases in between. The CDR3 region has the DNA TGTGCCAGCAGTGGGGTAGACAGTTCGGGCTTGGGGACTGAAGCTTTCTTT. Protein product: CASSGVDSSGLGTEAFF. The entire variable domain, with the rest obtained from reference TRBV2 and TRBJ1-1, is as follows: EPEVTQTPSHQVTQMGQEVILRCVPISNHLYFYWYRQILGQKVEFLVSFYNNEISEKSEIFDDQFSVERPDGSNFTLKIRSTKLEDSAMYFCASSGVDSSGLGTEAFFGQGTRLTVV.

The chain uses TRBV12-3 or TRBV12-4 and TRBJ2-3; TRBD2 might be the D (5 bases). The V end lost 5 bases, the J end lost 8 bases, and 14 bases lay between the germline ends. CDR3 size: 13 residues. CDR3 in DNA: TGTGCCAGCAGTCCTCAGGACTTGGGTACGCAGTATTTT. It codes for CASSPQDLGTQYF.

J is TRBJ2-5 and V is TRBV19, with D possibly matching TRBD1 (5 bases). The CDR3 loop spans 14 amino acids. Germline CDR1 LNHDA, CDR2 SQIVND (reference sequence). V gave up 5 bases and J gave up 5 bases, with 15 bases separating them. For the CDR3, the DNA is TGTGCCAGTAGTGCTTCAGGGTTCCGTGAGACCCAGTACTTC. The encoded protein is CASSASGFRETQYF.

The chain is built from TRBV6-5 and TRBJ1-4, with TRBD1 as a possible D gene (5 bases). Germline V gives CDR1 MNHEY, CDR2 SVGAGI. Trimming stripped 5 bases from V and 5 bases from J, with 12 bases between. The length of the CDR3 is 14 residues. Here the CDR3 reads CASSPGMRNEKLFF. The CDR3 nucleotides read TGTGCCAGCAGTCCAGGGATGAGGAATGAAAAACTGTTTTTT.

The J gene is TRBJ2-7, the V gene TRBV6-1; D ambiguous. This CDR3 contains 16 residues. Germline values: CDR1 MNHNS, CDR2 SASEGT. Trimming removed 3 bases at V and 0 bases at J, with 15 bases between. The chain's CDR3 is CASSEGRRRNSYEQYV. CDR3 bases: TGTGCCAGCAGTGAGGGTCGCAGGCGTAACTCCTACGAGCAGTACGTC.

The chain has TRBV6-5 and TRBJ2-1; 12 bases are shared with TRBD2. J gave up 6 bases and V 11 bases, and 5 bases lay outside the gene matches. Germline CDR1 MNHEY, CDR2 SVGAGI. The CDR3 totals 13 residues. The CDR3 sequence: CAATSGGLNEQFF. The CDR3 DNA follows: TGTGCCGCGACTAGCGGGGGACTCAATGAGCAGTTCTTC.

The chain carries TRBV5-5 and TRBJ1-4; 9 nucleotides line up with TRBD1. The CDR3 runs to 16 residues. Germline trimming cut 4 bases from V and 5 bases from J; bases unmatched to any gene: 9. CDR1 is SGHKS and CDR2 is YYEKEE in the germline V gene (reference sequence). CDR3: CASSLSPDRGNEKLFF. CDR3 bases: TGTGCCAGCAGCCTTTCTCCGGACAGGGGAAATGAAAAACTGTTTTTT. Supplemented by reference TRBV5-5 and TRBJ1-4, the full variable domain reads DAGVTQSPTHLIKTRGQQVTLRCSPISGHKSVSWYQQVLGQGPQFIFQYYEKEERGRGNFPDRFSARQFPNYSSELNVNALLLGDSALYLCASSLSPDRGNEKLFFGSGTQLSVL.

The genes are TRBV18 and TRBJ2-5; 8 nucleotides agree with TRBD1. Germline V gene data show CDR1 as KGHSH and CDR2 as LQKENI. The CDR3 has 14 residues. V dropped 4 bases and J dropped 3; count of bases not matched to a gene: 4. CDR3 sequence reads: CASSLNRGKETQYF. The CDR3 DNA sequence: TGTGCCAGCTCACTAAACAGGGGGAAAGAGACCCAGTACTTC. The entire variable domain, with the rest obtained from reference TRBV18 and TRBJ2-5, is as follows: NAGVMQNPRHLVRRRGQEARLRCSPMKGHSHVYWYRQLPEEGLKFMVYLQKENIIDESGMPKERFSAEFPKEGPSILRIQQVVRGDSAAYFCASSLNRGKETQYFGPGTRLLVL.

This chain links TRBV6-5 with TRBJ2-1; TRBD2 might be the D (6 bases). CDR3 size: 15 residues. V lost 6 bases to trimming and J lost 3 bases, with 15 bases between them. Germline lookup yields CDR1 MNHEY and CDR2 SVGAGI. CDR3 region: CASRGGAIFYNEQFF. The CDR3 DNA is TGTGCCAGCAGGGGGGGAGCAATCTTCTACAATGAGCAGTTCTTC.

The chain recombines TRBV3-1 (or the pseudogene TRBV3-2) with TRBJ1-3; 10 bases align to TRBD1. The germline gives CDR1 LGHDT, CDR2 YNNKEL (reference sequence). The CDR3 runs to 15 residues. Trimming cost V 1 base and J 7 bases; bases outside gene matches: 4. The chain's CDR3 is CASSQVTGGANTIYF. In nucleotides, the CDR3 is TGTGCCAGCAGCCAAGTGACAGGGGGCGCGAACACCATATATTTT.

This sequence joins TRBV7-9 and TRBJ2-1; no clear D gene. CDR1 and CDR2 from the germline V gene are SEHNR and FQNEAQ (reference sequence). V shed 1 base and J shed 0 bases, with 4 bases lying between them. CDR3 length: 14 amino acids. CDR3 bases: TGTGCCAGCAGCTTAGGTAGCTCCTACAATGAGCAGTTCTTC. Protein product: CASSLGSSYNEQFF.

The J gene is TRBJ1-1, the V gene TRBV6-1, with D perhaps matching TRBD1 (6 bases). Germline V gene data show CDR1 as MNHNS and CDR2 as SASEGT. There are 16 residues in the CDR3. Trimming stripped 4 bases from V and 4 bases from J, with 19 bases between. Here the CDR3 DNA reads TGTGCCAGCAGTGCATCCGGGACACCCTCTGTCACTGAAGCTTTCTTT. Protein product: CASSASGTPSVTEAFF.

This clone appeared a single time. The chain joins TRBV9 to TRBJ2-3; 8 nucleotides line up with TRBD1. CDR1 is SGDLS, CDR2 YYNGEE, per germline. The CDR3 length is 15 residues. V was clipped by 0 bases and J by 6 bases; unmatched bases: 6. As DNA, the CDR3 is TGTGCCAGCAGCGTAGGGCCAGGGGGCGTTGATACGCAGTATTTT. This gives the protein CASSVGPGGVDTQYF. Variable domain in full (rest from reference TRBV9 and TRBJ2-3): DSGVTQTPKHLITATGQRVTLRCSPRSGDLSVYWYQQSLDQGLQFLIQYYNGEERAKGNILERFSAQQFPDLHSELNLSSLELGDSALYFCASSVGPGGVDTQYFGPGTRLTVL.

This chain joins TRBV6-5 and TRBJ2-1; D may be TRBD2 (5 bases). Per the germline V gene, CDR1 is MNHEY and CDR2 is SVGAGI. The CDR3 runs 14 residues. V was shortened by 10 bases and J by 7 bases, with 20 bases between the two germline ends. The CDR3 region is CATQSRTATNEQFF. In nucleotides, the CDR3 is TGTGCCACTCAATCTAGGACTGCAACGAATGAGCAGTTCTTC.

The gene calls are TRBV5-4 and TRBJ1-4; D call uncertain. The CDR3 runs 11 residues. Germline CDR1 is SGHNT and CDR2 is YYREEE (reference sequence). V was pared by 0 bases and J by 11 bases, with 5 bases between. DNA for the CDR3: TGTGCCAGCAGCTTGGGGAGTAAACTGTTTTTT. It yields the protein CASSLGSKLFF.

The V gene is TRBV5-6, the J gene TRBJ1-6, with D maybe TRBD1 (6 bases). The CDR3 spans 14 residues. Trimming took 1 base from V and 10 from J, leaving 12 bases between them. Germline V gives CDR1 SGHDT, CDR2 YYEEEE. The CDR3 coding sequence is TGTGCCAGCAGCTTGTGGACAGTAACCTCACCCCTCCACTTT. Its translation: CASSLWTVTSPLHF.

V gene TRBV2 combines with J gene TRBJ2-7, with D unclear. This CDR3 has 11 residues. The germline V gene has CDR1 SNHLY and CDR2 FYNNEI. V lost 5 bases and J 3 bases, leaving 5 bases between the germline ends. CDR3 coding DNA: TGTGCCAGCAGTATAAACTACGAGCAGTACTTC. Translation: CASSINYEQYF.

This rearrangement joins TRBV18 to TRBJ2-1; 14 bases map to TRBD2. J lost 7 bases, V lost 1 base, and 3 bases had no gene match. CDR1 is KGHSH, CDR2 LQKENI, per germline. The CDR3 is made up of 16 amino acids. CDR3 amino acids: CASSPRGTSGSNEQFF. In DNA form, the CDR3 reads TGTGCCAGCTCACCACGGGGGACTAGCGGGAGTAATGAGCAGTTCTTC.

The chain is built from TRBV29-1 and TRBJ2-3; D possibly corresponds to TRBD2 (6 bases). In germline, CDR1 is SQVTM, CDR2 ANQGSEA. CDR3 length: 12 amino acids. The V end was cut by 4 bases, the J end by 6 bases, with 11 bases between. CDR3 amino acids: CSVGRGGDTQYF. CDR3 bases: TGCAGCGTTGGGAGGGGTGGGGATACGCAGTATTTT.

The rearrangement links TRBV6-4 to TRBJ2-3; 8 nucleotides line up with TRBD2. Trimming at V came to 5 bases and at J to 1 base, leaving 8 bases not matched to a gene. The CDR3 runs 16 residues. Germline V CDR1 and CDR2: MRHNA, SNTAGT. The CDR3 DNA reads TGTGCCAGCAGTCAGCTTAGCGGGACGGGCACAGATACGCAGTATTTT. This codes for CASSQLSGTGTDTQYF.

CDR3 DNA sequence: TGTGCCAGCTCCGGTCGGGGTTCTGGGGCCAACGTCCTGACTTTC. It is translated as CASSGRGSGANVLTF. The rearrangement links TRBV7-9 to TRBJ2-6; D is perhaps TRBD2 (5 bases). Trimming took 8 bases from V and 1 from J, leaving 12 bases between them. The length of the CDR3 is 15 residues. CDR1 is SEHNR, CDR2 FQNEAQ, per germline (reference sequence).

The chain employs TRBV27 and TRBJ1-6; TRBD1 matches at 7 bases. CDR1 is MNHEY, CDR2 SMNVEV, per germline (reference sequence). V lost 10 bases to trimming and J lost 7 bases; unmatched junction nucleotides: 10. CDR3 length: 14 amino acids. Here the CDR3 reads CATRAAGGNSPLHF. CDR3 nucleotides: TGTGCCACCCGAGCGGCAGGGGGGAATTCACCCCTCCACTTT.

The J gene is TRBJ1-2, the V gene TRBV5-1; D is uncertain. Between the trimmed V and J ends, which lost 1 base and 5 bases, there was a span of 9 bases. The length of the CDR3 is 13 residues. Germline assignment: CDR1 SGHRS and CDR2 YFSETQ. The DNA for the CDR3 is TGCGCCAGCAGCTTGACAGCCGGATATGGCTACACCTTC. Its protein is CASSLTAGYGYTF. The variable domain in full, completed from reference TRBV5-1 and TRBJ1-2, reads KAGVTQTPRYLIKTRGQQVTLSCSPISGHRSVSWYQQTPGQGLQFLFEYFSETQRNKGNFPGRFSGRQFSNSRSEMNVSTLELGDSALYLCASSLTAGYGYTFGSGTRLTVV.

V usage is TRBV18 and J usage is TRBJ2-2, with TRBD2 as a possible D gene (6 bases). Germline CDR1 reads KGHSH; CDR2 reads LQKENI. V dropped 0 bases and J dropped 3 bases, with 8 bases sitting between them. The CDR3 runs to 15 residues. The CDR3 spells CASSPPGGDTGELFF. CDR3 DNA sequence: TGTGCCAGCTCACCACCGGGAGGAGACACCGGGGAGCTGTTTTTT.